This T cell receptor (beta chain) was found in a study of cytomegalovirus exposure and HLA in healthy donors. The study, taken as a whole, reports: In vitro assays verified that three CMV-associated chains recognized CMV antigens specifically.

The germline V gene encodes CDR1 SGHTA and CDR2 FQGNSA. The CDR3 totals 14 residues. V shed 6 bases and J 2 bases; nucleotides not matched to a gene: 4. Some clones are missing from TCRdb's copy, which holds only in-frame ones; the method was immunoSEQ multiplex PCR. The sample holds some 60,000 clones, approximately 96% seen once. Concerning this clone: Its antigen is not identified.

The chain recombines TRBV7-2 with TRBJ2-5, with 9 bases lining up with TRBD2. Sequencing used PBMCs. The receptor was derived from a man aged 18-30 years in good health and CMV-seronegative. The chain's CDR3 is CASRLTSGQETQYF. CDR3 in DNA: TGTGCCAGCAGGTTAACTAGCGGGCAAGAGACCCAGTACTTC. The full variable domain, rest sourced from reference TRBV7-2 and TRBJ2-5, is GAGVSQSPSNKVTEKGKDVELRCDPISGHTALYWYRQSLGQGLEFLIYFQGNSAPDKSGLPSDRFSAERTGGSVSTLTIQRTQQEDSAVYLCASRLTSGQETQYFGPGTRLLVL.